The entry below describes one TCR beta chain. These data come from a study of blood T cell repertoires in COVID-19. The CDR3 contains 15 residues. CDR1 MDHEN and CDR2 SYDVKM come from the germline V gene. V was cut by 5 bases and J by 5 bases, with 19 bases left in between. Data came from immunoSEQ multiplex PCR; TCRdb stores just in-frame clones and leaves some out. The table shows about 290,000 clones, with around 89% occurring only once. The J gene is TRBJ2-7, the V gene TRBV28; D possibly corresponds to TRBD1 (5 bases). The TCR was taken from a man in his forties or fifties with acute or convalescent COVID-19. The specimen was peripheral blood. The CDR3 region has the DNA TGTGCCAGCAGTATCCAGGGCGAATTTGTGGACGAGCAGTACTTC. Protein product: CASSIQGEFVDEQYF.